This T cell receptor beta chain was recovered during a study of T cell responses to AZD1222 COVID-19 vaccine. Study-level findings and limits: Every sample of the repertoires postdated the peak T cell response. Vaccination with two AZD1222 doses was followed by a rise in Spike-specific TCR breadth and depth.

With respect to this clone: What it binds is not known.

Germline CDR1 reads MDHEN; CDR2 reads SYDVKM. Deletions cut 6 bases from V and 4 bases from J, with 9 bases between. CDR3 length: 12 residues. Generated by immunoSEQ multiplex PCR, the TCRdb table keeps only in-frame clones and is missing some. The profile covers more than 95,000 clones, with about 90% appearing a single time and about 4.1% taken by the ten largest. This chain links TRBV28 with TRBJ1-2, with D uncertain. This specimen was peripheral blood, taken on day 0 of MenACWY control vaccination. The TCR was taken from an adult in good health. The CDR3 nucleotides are TGTGCCAGCAGCCTACAGTTCTATGGCTACACCTTC. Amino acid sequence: CASSLQFYGYTF.